This T cell receptor beta chain appears in the sequencing data of a study of PD-L1 blockade in urothelial cancer. Background on the study: Patients with male sex and bladder-origin urothelial cancer accounted for about 85% of the 29 enrolled. It was at 3 weeks (second dose) and 6 weeks after treatment start that blood was analyzed.

Time point of the sample: pretreatment peripheral blood. The repertoire was sequenced with immunoSEQ multiplex PCR; TCRdb's copy has only in-frame clones and lacks some. Of approximately 48,000 clones listed, roughly 89% are singletons. Between the trimmed V and J ends, which lost 5 bases and 0 bases, there was a span of 10 bases. The germline gives CDR1 SGHVS, CDR2 FQNEAQ. The CDR3 consists of 14 residues. The input for sequencing was PBMCs, taken around atezolizumab (anti-PD-L1) treatment. The TCR was taken from a woman aged 60 to 75 with urothelial cancer. The chain links TRBV7-8 to TRBJ1-2; tentative D call: TRBD1 (5 bases). The CDR3 is CASSRKTANYGYTF. The CDR3 DNA sequence: TGTGCCAGCAGCCGGAAGACAGCTAACTATGGCTACACCTTC. Full variable domain (outside the CDR3, taken from reference TRBV7-8 and TRBJ1-2): GAGVSQSPRYKVAKRGQDVALRCDPISGHVSLFWYQQALGQGPEFLTYFQNEAQLDKSGLPSDRFFAERPEGSVSTLKIQRTQQEDSAVYLCASSRKTANYGYTFGSGTRLTVV.